Reported below is one T cell receptor (beta chain). Its antigen is unidentified. This sample was included in a study of T-cell reconstitution after alpha-beta-depleted transplantation in children. Study results and limitations: Once a year had passed after transplant, T-cell counts and diversity came mostly from newly produced T cells.

The CDR3 has 15 amino acids. V lost 5 bases to trimming and J lost 8 bases; unmatched junction nucleotides: 8. Germline CDR1 is SEHNR and CDR2 is FQNEAQ (reference sequence). Unique molecular identifiers were incorporated when the TCRbeta library was constructed. TCRdb independently ran MiXCR on the PCR reads; one entry per CDR3 protein. The repertoire holds 500,000 to 750,000 distinct CDR3 sequences, with around 27% as singletons. This chain joins TRBV7-9 and TRBJ1-4; 10 bases line up with TRBD1. The TCR originated in a boy in the first two years of life with Wiskott-Aldrich syndrome, due to receive a stem cell transplant. The material was PBMCs, obtained before TCRalphabeta/CD19-depleted stem cell transplant. The CDR3 bases are TGTGCCAGCAGCCCTCCGGGACAGGGGAAGGAAAAACTGTTTTTT. Amino acids: CASSPPGQGKEKLFF.